A selection of T cell receptor beta chains follows, all from one sample in a study of PD-1 blockade in classical Hodgkin lymphoma. TCRdb's copy holds only in-frame clones and misses some; the assay was immunoSEQ multiplex PCR. The table shows approximately 61,000 clones, with about 85% occurring only once. The material sequenced was peripheral blood mononuclear cells (PBMCs), taken before the fourth cycle of nivolumab. The receptors originated from a human donor with classical Hodgkin lymphoma. Each CDR3 is given with its conserved first and last residue. D genes are given only for firm matches. Size is stated for part of the rows, as once, few or many counts, or as a class when the clone is expanded.

clone size,V gene,D gene,J gene,CDR3 protein,CDR3 DNA
.,TRBV5-1,.,TRBJ2-3,CASSPADTDTQYF,TGCGCCAGCAGCCCCGCCGACACAGATACGCAGTATTTT
.,TRBV5-1,.,TRBJ1-1,CASSLVGGRGTEAFF,TGCGCCAGCAGCTTGGTCGGGGGAAGGGGGACTGAAGCTTTCTTT
.,TRBV7-2,.,TRBJ1-5,CASSSRGAGQPQHF,TGTGCCAGCAGCTCAAGGGGGGCGGGTCAGCCCCAGCATTTT
.,TRBV6-1,TRBD1,TRBJ1-3,CASSALQGSSGNTIYF,TGTGCCAGCAGTGCCTTACAGGGGTCGAGTGGAAACACCATATATTTT
.,TRBV5-1,.,TRBJ2-2,CASSLQTGSGTGELFF,TGCGCCAGCAGCCTCCAAACAGGGTCAGGCACCGGGGAGCTGTTTTTT
.,TRBV5-1,.,TRBJ2-7,CASSLGRVSHEQYF,TGCGCCAGCAGCTTGGGGCGGGTGAGCCACGAGCAGTACTTC
.,TRBV5-1,.,TRBJ1-1,CASSPETAPNTEAFF,TGCGCCAGCAGCCCGGAGACAGCTCCGAACACTGAAGCTTTCTTT
.,TRBV9,TRBD1,TRBJ2-7,CASSVVGGQGEQYF,TGTGCCAGCAGCGTGGTCGGCGGACAGGGCGAGCAGTACTTC
.,TRBV28,TRBD1,TRBJ2-3,CASSLLDREADTQYF,TGTGCCAGCAGTTTATTGGACAGGGAGGCAGATACGCAGTATTTT
.,TRBV27,.,TRBJ1-1,CASSLGVNRVPLEAFF,TGTGCCAGCAGTTTAGGCGTAAATCGGGTGCCACTTGAAGCTTTCTTT
.,TRBV6-1,.,TRBJ2-2,CASSESSARREELFF,TGTGCCAGCAGTGAATCTTCAGCGAGGAGAGAGGAGCTGTTTTTT
few,TRBV5-5,TRBD1,TRBJ1-5,CASSPGQGFNQPQHF,TGTGCCAGCAGCCCGGGACAGGGGTTCAATCAGCCCCAGCATTTT
.,TRBV28,.,TRBJ2-5,CASSQGGGWETQYF,TGTGCCAGCAGCCAAGGGGGGGGCTGGGAGACCCAGTACTTC
once,TRBV28,.,TRBJ1-2,CASSSKPYGYTF,TGTGCCAGCAGTTCCAAACCCTATGGCTACACCTTC
few,TRBV6-1,.,TRBJ1-5,CASSEAQPQHF,TGTGCCAGCAGTGAAGCCCAGCCCCAGCATTTT